Here is one TCR beta chain with its context. What it binds is not known. The data were obtained in a study of PD-1 blockade in classical Hodgkin lymphoma. General study points: Those achieving complete response showed baseline diversity like newly diagnosed patients. Underlying causes for the observed repertoire differences were not defined, possibly disease activity or prior therapy. Newly diagnosed patients were reported to start with lower TCR diversity than healthy donors.

The assay was immunoSEQ multiplex PCR, and TCRdb's table has in-frame clones only and misses some. The sample lists about 32,000 clones; 81% were seen once. Stated time point: cycle 4 day 1 (C4D1), after more than 5 weeks of nivolumab. Each and every patient relapsed after autologous stem cell transplantation, and patients got differing brentuximab vedotin exposure. Sample: peripheral blood mononuclear cells (PBMCs), taken before the fourth cycle of nivolumab. The source is a human donor with classical Hodgkin lymphoma.

The CDR3 region is CAISESGTGTKNKNIQYF. CDR3 nucleotides: TGTGCCATCAGTGAGTCGGGGACAGGGACAAAGAACAAAAACATTCAGTACTTC. The rearrangement joins TRBV10-3 to TRBJ2-4; 9 bases map to TRBD1. The ends lost 0 bases at V and 3 bases at J; junction bases unmatched: 9. CDR3 length: 18 amino acids. Germline V gives CDR1 ENHRY, CDR2 SYGVKD.